The 8 T cell receptor beta chains listed next were all sequenced from one sample in a study of OX40 agonist ivuxolimab in advanced cancers. The table came from immunoSEQ multiplex PCR; TCRdb's copy has only in-frame clones and leaves some out. The data hold tens of thousands of clones, with about four fifths observed a single time. Source: CD4+ or CD8+ T cells sorted from blood, taken in a trial of the OX40 agonist ivuxolimab. The receptors shown here come from an adult with an advanced solid tumor such as melanoma, head and neck, liver or kidney cancer.

The chain couples TRBV11-2 to TRBJ2-2; D gene ambiguous. Germline lookup yields CDR1 SGHAT and CDR2 FQNNGV. CDR3 length equals 12 residues. Trimming took off 2 bases at V and 6 bases at J, with 4 bases between the two ends. The CDR3, as DNA: TGTGCCAGCAGCTTATTCCCCGGGGAGCTGTTTTTT. Its protein is CASSLFPGELFF. Using reference TRBV11-2 and TRBJ2-2 for the parts outside the CDR3, the full variable domain is EAGVAQSPRYKIIEKRQSVAFWCNPISGHATLYWYQQILGQGPKLLIQFQNNGVVDDSQLPKDRFSAERLKGVDSTLKIQPAKLEDSAVYLCASSLFPGELFFGEGSRLTVL.

The chain joins TRBV4-1 to TRBJ1-5; D remains unclear. The CDR3 runs 14 residues. The germline gives CDR1 MGHRA, CDR2 YSYEKL. The V gene lost 0 bases and the J gene lost 5 bases, with 8 bases spanning the gap. The CDR3 sequence is CASSQDSVDQPQHF. DNA of the CDR3: TGCGCCAGCAGCCAAGATTCAGTGGATCAGCCCCAGCATTTT.

This clone was observed a handful of times. The rearrangement joins TRBV19 to TRBJ2-3, with 11 bases that match TRBD1. The CDR3 contains 14 residues. V lost 3 bases to trimming and J lost 4 bases; unmatched junction nucleotides: 0. CDR1 is LNHDA, CDR2 SQIVND, per germline (reference sequence). The CDR3 nucleotides are TGTGCCAGTAGTATGGGACAGGGGGCAGATACGCAGTATTTT. Protein sequence: CASSMGQGADTQYF. The entire variable domain, with the rest obtained from reference TRBV19 and TRBJ2-3, is as follows: DGGITQSPKYLFRKEGQNVTLSCEQNLNHDAMYWYRQDPGQGLRLIYYSQIVNDFQKGDIAEGYSVSREKKESFPLTVTSAQKNPTAFYLCASSMGQGADTQYFGPGTRLTVL.

This clone has only a few counts. The chain recombines TRBV10-3 with TRBJ2-3, with 12 bases aligning to TRBD1. CDR1 and CDR2 from the germline V gene are ENHRY and SYGVKD. Unmatched junction bases numbered 28, after V lost 8 bases and J lost 4 bases. The CDR3 length is 22 residues. CDR3 region: CAILPGQGASFPYRIIPDTQYF. CDR3 bases: TGTGCCATCCTCCCGGGACAGGGGGCTTCTTTCCCTTACCGGATAATCCCAGATACGCAGTATTTT.

Relative to its sample, this clone is medium-sized. The rearrangement uses TRBV13 and TRBJ2-7; D is perhaps TRBD2 (5 bases). Germline V gives CDR1 PRHDT, CDR2 FYEKMQ (reference sequence). Trimming removed 2 bases from V and 3 bases from J, with 8 bases in between. This CDR3 is 13 amino acids long. The CDR3 nucleotides are TGTGCCAGCAGCTTAAACGGGAACTACGAGCAGTACTTC. It yields the protein CASSLNGNYEQYF.

V and J are TRBV2 and TRBJ2-2, with 12 bases fitting TRBD1. The CDR3 has 15 residues. The V gene's germline CDR1 is SNHLY and CDR2 FYNNEI. Trimming cost V 7 bases and J 6 bases; bases outside gene matches: 6. The CDR3 reads CASTPGQGASGELFF. As DNA, the CDR3 is TGTGCCAGCACTCCGGGACAGGGGGCGTCCGGGGAGCTGTTTTTT.

The rearrangement links TRBV10-1 to TRBJ2-2; no reliable D call. The CDR3 is made up of 12 amino acids. Deletions cut 7 bases from V and 6 bases from J, with 9 bases between. Germline CDR1 is WNHNN and CDR2 is SYGVQD (reference sequence). The CDR3: CASKLVAGELFF. The CDR3 nucleotides are TGCGCCAGCAAGTTGGTTGCCGGGGAGCTGTTTTTT.

The chain joins TRBV5-5 to TRBJ2-4; D possibly matches TRBD1 or TRBD2 (5 bases each). The CDR3 extends over 13 amino acids. V lost 3 bases and J 5 bases, leaving 9 bases between the germline ends. Germline V CDR1 and CDR2: SGHKS, YYEKEE (reference sequence). CDR3 in DNA: TGTGCCAGCAGCTCGGGACGGGAAAACATTCAGTACTTC. It specifies CASSSGRENIQYF. Filled out from reference TRBV5-5 and TRBJ2-4, the complete variable domain reads DAGVTQSPTHLIKTRGQQVTLRCSPISGHKSVSWYQQVLGQGPQFIFQYYEKEERGRGNFPDRFSARQFPNYSSELNVNALLLGDSALYLCASSSGRENIQYFGAGTRLSVL.